This TCR beta chain originates from a study of shared clonotypes between healthy human individuals. About the research overall: Three plates were used per donor for CD4 naive, three for CD4 memory, two for CD8 naive and one for CD8 memory.

Investigators divided CD4+ cells into CD45RA+ naive and CD45RA-negative memory subsets. The CDR3 has 15 amino acids. V was cut by 5 bases and J by 2 bases, with 14 bases left in between. Germline V lookup: CDR1 SGHNT, CDR2 YENEEA. Libraries were prepared by immunoSEQ multiplex PCR; TCRdb keeps only in-frame clonotypes and omits some of them. The sample carries 600,000 to 750,000 clones, 55% to 75% recorded once. The sequence derives from a woman aged 25 to 45 in good health. The sample was memory CD4+ T cells sorted from blood. The subset is: CD45RA-negative fraction. The chain is built from TRBV11-3 and TRBJ2-3; D possibly corresponds to TRBD2 (6 bases). The CDR3 DNA is TGTGCCAGCAGCCCCCATGGACTACCCACAGATACGCAGTATTTT. Amino acid sequence: CASSPHGLPTDTQYF.